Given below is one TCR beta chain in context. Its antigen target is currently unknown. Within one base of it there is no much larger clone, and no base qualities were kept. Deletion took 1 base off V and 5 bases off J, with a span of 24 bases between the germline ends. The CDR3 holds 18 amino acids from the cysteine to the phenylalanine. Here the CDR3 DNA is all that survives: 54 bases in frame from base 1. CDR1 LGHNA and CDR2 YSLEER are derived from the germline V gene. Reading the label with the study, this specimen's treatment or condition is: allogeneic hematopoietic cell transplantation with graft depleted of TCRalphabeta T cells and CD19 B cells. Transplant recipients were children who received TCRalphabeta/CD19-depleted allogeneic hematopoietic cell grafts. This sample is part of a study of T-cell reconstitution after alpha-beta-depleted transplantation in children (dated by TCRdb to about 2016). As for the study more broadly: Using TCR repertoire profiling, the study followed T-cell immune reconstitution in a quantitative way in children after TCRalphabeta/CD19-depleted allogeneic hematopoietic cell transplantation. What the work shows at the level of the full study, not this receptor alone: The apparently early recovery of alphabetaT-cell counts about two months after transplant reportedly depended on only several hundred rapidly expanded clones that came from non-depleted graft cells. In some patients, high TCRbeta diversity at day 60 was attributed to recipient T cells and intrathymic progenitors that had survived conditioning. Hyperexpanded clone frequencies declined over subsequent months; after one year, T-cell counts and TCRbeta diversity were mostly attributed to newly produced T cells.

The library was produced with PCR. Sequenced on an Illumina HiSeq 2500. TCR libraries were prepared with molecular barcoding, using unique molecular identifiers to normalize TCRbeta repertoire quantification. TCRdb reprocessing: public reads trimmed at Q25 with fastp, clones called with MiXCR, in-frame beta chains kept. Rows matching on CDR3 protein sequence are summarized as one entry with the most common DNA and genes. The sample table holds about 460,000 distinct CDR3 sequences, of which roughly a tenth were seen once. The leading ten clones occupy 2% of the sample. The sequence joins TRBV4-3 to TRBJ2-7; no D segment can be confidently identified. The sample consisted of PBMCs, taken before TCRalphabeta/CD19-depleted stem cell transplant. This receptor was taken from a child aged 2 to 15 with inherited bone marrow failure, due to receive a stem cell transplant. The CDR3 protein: CASSQGPTLGPPIDEQYF. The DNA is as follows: TGCGCCAGCAGCCAAGGCCCCACACTCGGACCGCCCATAGACGAGCAGTACTTC.